The rows below give T cell receptor beta chains drawn from one sample of a study of T-cell reconstitution after alpha-beta-depleted transplantation in children. TCRdb passed the PCR reads through MiXCR, listing each CDR3 protein once. Seen here are about 580,000 distinct CDR3 sequences, approximately 30% observed once, and the top ten hold about 35%. The material sequenced was PBMCs, taken before TCRalphabeta/CD19-depleted stem cell transplant. The receptors originated from a boy younger than two with Wiskott-Aldrich syndrome, due to receive a stem cell transplant. Each CDR3 is given with its conserved first and last residue. D genes are given only for firm matches. Some rows mark clone size as missing; the rest say once, few, many or name a class of expanded clone.

j_call | d_call | v_call | clone_size | cdr3_nt | cdr3_aa
TRBJ1-2 | . | TRBV30 | few | TGTGCCTGGATGAGGGGGTACTATGGCTACACCTTC | CAWMRGYYGYTF
TRBJ2-7 | . | TRBV4-2 | . | TGTGCCAGCAGCCAAGATCACAGCTACGAGCAGTACTTC | CASSQDHSYEQYF
TRBJ2-1 | . | TRBV27 | few | TGTGCCAGCAGTTTAGGTTGGAGCTCCTACAATGAGCAGTTCTTC | CASSLGWSSYNEQFF
TRBJ2-2 | . | TRBV6-2/TRBV6-3 | few | TGTGCCAGCAGTTATAGGGGCGCCGGGACTCCCCGACGGGGCCCCGGGGAGCTGTTTTTT | CASSYRGAGTPRRGPGELFF
TRBJ1-3 | . | TRBV6-5 | few | TGTGCCAGCAGTTATGGGACCGCAGGAAACACCATATATTTT | CASSYGTAGNTIYF
TRBJ2-7 | TRBD2 | TRBV20-1 | . | TGCAGTGCCCGCCTAGCGGGAGACCTTACCTACGAGCAGTACTTC | CSARLAGDLTYEQYF
TRBJ1-2 | TRBD1 | TRBV5-1 | . | TGCGCCAGCAGCCCAGGGGACAGGGCAATATATGGCTACACCTTC | CASSPGDRAIYGYTF
TRBJ2-3 | TRBD2 | TRBV27 | . | TGTGCCAGCACCCTGAGCTACGGGAGGGCCTCAGATACGCAGTATTTT | CASTLSYGRASDTQYF
TRBJ2-2 | TRBD1 | TRBV10-3 | . | TGTGCCACCCGACCACAGGGGACATCGAACACCGGGGAGCTGTTTTTT | CATRPQGTSNTGELFF
TRBJ1-5 | TRBD1 | TRBV5-1 | few | TGCGCCAGCAGCCCCAAGGGCGTTACAGGGGTTGGCAATCAGCCCCAGCATTTT | CASSPKGVTGVGNQPQHF
TRBJ2-5 | TRBD2 | TRBV9 | . | TGTGCCAGCAGCCAGGCACTAGCGGGAGAAGAGACCCAGTACTTC | CASSQALAGEETQYF
TRBJ1-5 | TRBD1 | TRBV20-1 | few | TGCAGTGCCCAACAGGGGGCGGCTCAGCCCCAGCATTTT | CSAQQGAAQPQHF
TRBJ2-3 | . | TRBV7-2 | many | TGTGCCAGCAGCTTAGGGGTGGGGCCAGATACGCAGTATTTT | CASSLGVGPDTQYF
TRBJ2-3 | . | TRBV5-4 | . | TGTGCCAGCAGCTTCACTAGGGGGAGAGACAGCGATACGCAGTATTTT | CASSFTRGRDSDTQYF
TRBJ1-6 | . | TRBV14 | . | TGTGCCAGCAGCTCGCGACAGAGCTCCTATAATTCACCCCTCCACTTT | CASSSRQSSYNSPLHF
TRBJ2-1 | . | TRBV28 | few | TGTGCCAGCAGCTCCCATCTCAAGATTTACAATGAGCAGTTCTTC | CASSSHLKIYNEQFF
TRBJ1-5 | . | TRBV12-3/TRBV12-4 | few | TGTGCCAGCATGTCAGGAGCTAATCGTCAGCCCCAGCATTTT | CASMSGANRQPQHF
TRBJ2-3 | . | TRBV5-1 | . | TGCGCCAGCAGCTTGGCCCCTGGATGGGCAGATACGCAGTATTTT | CASSLAPGWADTQYF
TRBJ1-1 | . | TRBV12-3/TRBV12-4 | . | TGTGCCAGCAGCCCGACTCGGGGGATGGGGAACACTGAAGCTTTCTTT | CASSPTRGMGNTEAFF
TRBJ1-1 | . | TRBV20-1 | . | TGCAGTGCTAGAGGCGTCCTCCTGTCGAACACTGAAGCTTTCTTT | CSARGVLLSNTEAFF
TRBJ1-4 | . | TRBV6-1 | few | TGTGCCAGCAGGTCGGACACCGGTGAAAAACTGTTTTTT | CASRSDTGEKLFF
TRBJ2-4 | . | TRBV5-1 | . | TGCGCCAGCAGCTTGGGCAGGGCGGGAAACATTCAGTACTTC | CASSLGRAGNIQYF
TRBJ2-3 | TRBD2 | TRBV9 | . | TGTGCCAGCAGCGTATTAGCGGGACTTAGCACAGATACGCAGTATTTT | CASSVLAGLSTDTQYF
TRBJ1-4 | . | TRBV20-1 | few | TGCAGTGCTAGAGATCGGGCAGGGGTGGGTGAAAAACTGTTTTTT | CSARDRAGVGEKLFF
TRBJ2-7 | . | TRBV29-1 | . | TGCAGCGTTGGGAACCAAGGAACCTACGAGCAGTACTTC | CSVGNQGTYEQYF
TRBJ2-6 | . | TRBV7-2 | . | TGTGCCAGCAGCCTCCAGTGGGCCAACGTCCTGACTTTC | CASSLQWANVLTF
TRBJ2-1 | TRBD2 | TRBV12-3/TRBV12-4 | . | TGTGCCAGCAGTAGGACTAGCGGGGGCAATGAGCAGTTCTTC | CASSRTSGGNEQFF
TRBJ2-7 | TRBD1 | TRBV5-1 | few | TGCGCCAGCAGCTTGGAGGGACAGGTCTCCGAGCAGTACTTC | CASSLEGQVSEQYF
TRBJ2-1 | . | TRBV27 | . | TGTGCCAGCAGCAGGCTAGGGGCGGGATCCTACAATGAGCAGTTCTTC | CASSRLGAGSYNEQFF
TRBJ1-5 | . | TRBV28 | few | TGTGCCAGCAGGGTCGCCGGGACGGCGAAACGGAACCAGCCCCAGCATTTT | CASRVAGTAKRNQPQHF
TRBJ1-5 | . | TRBV20-1 | few | TGCAGTGCCCCCGGCCCCGCAGAAAAGTATAGCAATCAGCCCCAGCATTTT | CSAPGPAEKYSNQPQHF
TRBJ2-2 | TRBD2 | TRBV3-1 | . | TGTGCCAGCAGCGGAGTAGCGGGACAACCGACCGGGGAGCTGTTTTTT | CASSGVAGQPTGELFF
TRBJ1-1 | TRBD1 | TRBV5-1 | . | TGCGCCAGCAGCCCTGGGACAGGGAGAACGAACACTGAAGCTTTCTTT | CASSPGTGRTNTEAFF
TRBJ1-1 | . | TRBV5-1 | . | TGCGCCAGCAGCTTGGATGGGTTGAAAACTGAAGCTTTCTTT | CASSLDGLKTEAFF
TRBJ2-3 | . | TRBV20-1 | few | TGCAGTGCTAGAGACACGGCCTCCTTCACAGATACGCAGTATTTT | CSARDTASFTDTQYF
TRBJ2-5 | TRBD2 | TRBV12-3/TRBV12-4 | . | TGTGCCAGCAGCCCCTACCGACTAGCGGGAGAGACCCAGTACTTC | CASSPYRLAGETQYF
TRBJ1-4 | TRBD1 | TRBV20-1 | . | TGCAGTGCAACTAGCGACAGGGTTAATGAAAAACTGTTTTTT | CSATSDRVNEKLFF
TRBJ2-1 | . | TRBV11-2 | few | TGTGCCAGCAGCTTAAGACGGGAGAAGTTCTACAATGAGCAGTTCTTC | CASSLRREKFYNEQFF
TRBJ2-3 | TRBD2 | TRBV11-1 | . | TGTGCCAGCAGCCCTACGTCCCGCGGGAGGTCAGATACGCAGTATTTT | CASSPTSRGRSDTQYF
TRBJ2-1 | . | TRBV24-1 | few | TGTGCCACCAGTGAAACCACTAGAGAGCAGTTCTTC | CATSETTREQFF
TRBJ1-6 | . | TRBV7-6 | . | TGTGCCAGCAGCCCAAAATTATACGGGGAAAAGGGCTCACCCCTCCACTTT | CASSPKLYGEKGSPLHF
TRBJ2-3 | TRBD1 | TRBV5-1 | . | TGCGCCAGCAGCATAACAGGGGGCCGATCAGATACGCAGTATTTT | CASSITGGRSDTQYF
TRBJ1-2 | . | TRBV10-3 | . | TGTGCCATAAACCCACGAGACGAAGCTATTGGCTACACCTTC | CAINPRDEAIGYTF
TRBJ2-7 | . | TRBV5-1 | . | TGCGCCAGCAGCCCCAATACGATTTTCCAATACGAGCAGTACTTC | CASSPNTIFQYEQYF
TRBJ1-4 | . | TRBV5-5 | . | TGTGCCAGCAGCTTGGAGGGCCTGAAGCAAGAAAAACTGTTTTTT | CASSLEGLKQEKLFF